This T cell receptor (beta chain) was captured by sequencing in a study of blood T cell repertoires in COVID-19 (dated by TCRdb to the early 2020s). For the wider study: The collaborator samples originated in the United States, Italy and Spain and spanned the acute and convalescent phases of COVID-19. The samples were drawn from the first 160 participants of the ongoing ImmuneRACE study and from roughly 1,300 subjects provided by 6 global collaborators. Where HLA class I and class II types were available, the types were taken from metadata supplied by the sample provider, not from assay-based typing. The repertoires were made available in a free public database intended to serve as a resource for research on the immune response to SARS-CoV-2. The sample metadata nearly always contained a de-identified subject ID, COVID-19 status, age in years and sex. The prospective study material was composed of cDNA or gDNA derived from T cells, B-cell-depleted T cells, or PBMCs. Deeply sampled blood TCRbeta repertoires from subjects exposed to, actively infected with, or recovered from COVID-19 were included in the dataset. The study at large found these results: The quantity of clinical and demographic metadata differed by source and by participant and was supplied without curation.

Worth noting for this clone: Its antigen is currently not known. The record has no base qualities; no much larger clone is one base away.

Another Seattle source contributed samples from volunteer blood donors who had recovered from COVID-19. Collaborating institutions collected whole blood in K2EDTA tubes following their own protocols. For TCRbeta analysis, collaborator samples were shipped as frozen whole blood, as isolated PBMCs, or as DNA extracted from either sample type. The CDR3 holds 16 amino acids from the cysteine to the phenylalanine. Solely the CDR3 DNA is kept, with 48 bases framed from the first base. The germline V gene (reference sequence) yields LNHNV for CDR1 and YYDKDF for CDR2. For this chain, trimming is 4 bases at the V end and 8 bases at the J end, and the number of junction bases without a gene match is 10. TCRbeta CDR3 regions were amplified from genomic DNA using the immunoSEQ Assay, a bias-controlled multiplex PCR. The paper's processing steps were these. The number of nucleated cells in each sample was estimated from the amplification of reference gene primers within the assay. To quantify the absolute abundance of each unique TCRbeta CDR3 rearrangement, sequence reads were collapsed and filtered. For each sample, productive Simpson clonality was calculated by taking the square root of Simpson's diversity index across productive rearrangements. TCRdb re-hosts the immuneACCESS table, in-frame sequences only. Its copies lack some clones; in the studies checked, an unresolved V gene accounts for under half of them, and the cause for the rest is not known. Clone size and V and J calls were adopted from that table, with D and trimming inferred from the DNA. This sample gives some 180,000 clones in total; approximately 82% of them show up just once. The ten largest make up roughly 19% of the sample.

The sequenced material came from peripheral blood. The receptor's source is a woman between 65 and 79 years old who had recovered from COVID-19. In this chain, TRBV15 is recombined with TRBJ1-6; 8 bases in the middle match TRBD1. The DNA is TGTGCCACCAGCACGCCGACAGGGGTAATCCATTCACCCCTCCACTTT. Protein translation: CATSTPTGVIHSPLHF.